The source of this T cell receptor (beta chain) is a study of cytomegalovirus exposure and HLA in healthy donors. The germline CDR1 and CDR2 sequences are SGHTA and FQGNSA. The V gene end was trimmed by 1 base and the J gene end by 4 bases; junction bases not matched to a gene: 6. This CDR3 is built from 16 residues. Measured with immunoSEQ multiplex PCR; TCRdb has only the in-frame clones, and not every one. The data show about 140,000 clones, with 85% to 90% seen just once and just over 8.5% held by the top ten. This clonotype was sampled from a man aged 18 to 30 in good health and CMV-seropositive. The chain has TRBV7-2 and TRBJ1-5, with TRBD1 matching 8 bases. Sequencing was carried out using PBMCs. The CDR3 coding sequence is TGTGCCAGCAGCTTAGTACAGGGGGGATTTAATCAGCCCCAGCATTTT. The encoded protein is CASSLVQGGFNQPQHF.